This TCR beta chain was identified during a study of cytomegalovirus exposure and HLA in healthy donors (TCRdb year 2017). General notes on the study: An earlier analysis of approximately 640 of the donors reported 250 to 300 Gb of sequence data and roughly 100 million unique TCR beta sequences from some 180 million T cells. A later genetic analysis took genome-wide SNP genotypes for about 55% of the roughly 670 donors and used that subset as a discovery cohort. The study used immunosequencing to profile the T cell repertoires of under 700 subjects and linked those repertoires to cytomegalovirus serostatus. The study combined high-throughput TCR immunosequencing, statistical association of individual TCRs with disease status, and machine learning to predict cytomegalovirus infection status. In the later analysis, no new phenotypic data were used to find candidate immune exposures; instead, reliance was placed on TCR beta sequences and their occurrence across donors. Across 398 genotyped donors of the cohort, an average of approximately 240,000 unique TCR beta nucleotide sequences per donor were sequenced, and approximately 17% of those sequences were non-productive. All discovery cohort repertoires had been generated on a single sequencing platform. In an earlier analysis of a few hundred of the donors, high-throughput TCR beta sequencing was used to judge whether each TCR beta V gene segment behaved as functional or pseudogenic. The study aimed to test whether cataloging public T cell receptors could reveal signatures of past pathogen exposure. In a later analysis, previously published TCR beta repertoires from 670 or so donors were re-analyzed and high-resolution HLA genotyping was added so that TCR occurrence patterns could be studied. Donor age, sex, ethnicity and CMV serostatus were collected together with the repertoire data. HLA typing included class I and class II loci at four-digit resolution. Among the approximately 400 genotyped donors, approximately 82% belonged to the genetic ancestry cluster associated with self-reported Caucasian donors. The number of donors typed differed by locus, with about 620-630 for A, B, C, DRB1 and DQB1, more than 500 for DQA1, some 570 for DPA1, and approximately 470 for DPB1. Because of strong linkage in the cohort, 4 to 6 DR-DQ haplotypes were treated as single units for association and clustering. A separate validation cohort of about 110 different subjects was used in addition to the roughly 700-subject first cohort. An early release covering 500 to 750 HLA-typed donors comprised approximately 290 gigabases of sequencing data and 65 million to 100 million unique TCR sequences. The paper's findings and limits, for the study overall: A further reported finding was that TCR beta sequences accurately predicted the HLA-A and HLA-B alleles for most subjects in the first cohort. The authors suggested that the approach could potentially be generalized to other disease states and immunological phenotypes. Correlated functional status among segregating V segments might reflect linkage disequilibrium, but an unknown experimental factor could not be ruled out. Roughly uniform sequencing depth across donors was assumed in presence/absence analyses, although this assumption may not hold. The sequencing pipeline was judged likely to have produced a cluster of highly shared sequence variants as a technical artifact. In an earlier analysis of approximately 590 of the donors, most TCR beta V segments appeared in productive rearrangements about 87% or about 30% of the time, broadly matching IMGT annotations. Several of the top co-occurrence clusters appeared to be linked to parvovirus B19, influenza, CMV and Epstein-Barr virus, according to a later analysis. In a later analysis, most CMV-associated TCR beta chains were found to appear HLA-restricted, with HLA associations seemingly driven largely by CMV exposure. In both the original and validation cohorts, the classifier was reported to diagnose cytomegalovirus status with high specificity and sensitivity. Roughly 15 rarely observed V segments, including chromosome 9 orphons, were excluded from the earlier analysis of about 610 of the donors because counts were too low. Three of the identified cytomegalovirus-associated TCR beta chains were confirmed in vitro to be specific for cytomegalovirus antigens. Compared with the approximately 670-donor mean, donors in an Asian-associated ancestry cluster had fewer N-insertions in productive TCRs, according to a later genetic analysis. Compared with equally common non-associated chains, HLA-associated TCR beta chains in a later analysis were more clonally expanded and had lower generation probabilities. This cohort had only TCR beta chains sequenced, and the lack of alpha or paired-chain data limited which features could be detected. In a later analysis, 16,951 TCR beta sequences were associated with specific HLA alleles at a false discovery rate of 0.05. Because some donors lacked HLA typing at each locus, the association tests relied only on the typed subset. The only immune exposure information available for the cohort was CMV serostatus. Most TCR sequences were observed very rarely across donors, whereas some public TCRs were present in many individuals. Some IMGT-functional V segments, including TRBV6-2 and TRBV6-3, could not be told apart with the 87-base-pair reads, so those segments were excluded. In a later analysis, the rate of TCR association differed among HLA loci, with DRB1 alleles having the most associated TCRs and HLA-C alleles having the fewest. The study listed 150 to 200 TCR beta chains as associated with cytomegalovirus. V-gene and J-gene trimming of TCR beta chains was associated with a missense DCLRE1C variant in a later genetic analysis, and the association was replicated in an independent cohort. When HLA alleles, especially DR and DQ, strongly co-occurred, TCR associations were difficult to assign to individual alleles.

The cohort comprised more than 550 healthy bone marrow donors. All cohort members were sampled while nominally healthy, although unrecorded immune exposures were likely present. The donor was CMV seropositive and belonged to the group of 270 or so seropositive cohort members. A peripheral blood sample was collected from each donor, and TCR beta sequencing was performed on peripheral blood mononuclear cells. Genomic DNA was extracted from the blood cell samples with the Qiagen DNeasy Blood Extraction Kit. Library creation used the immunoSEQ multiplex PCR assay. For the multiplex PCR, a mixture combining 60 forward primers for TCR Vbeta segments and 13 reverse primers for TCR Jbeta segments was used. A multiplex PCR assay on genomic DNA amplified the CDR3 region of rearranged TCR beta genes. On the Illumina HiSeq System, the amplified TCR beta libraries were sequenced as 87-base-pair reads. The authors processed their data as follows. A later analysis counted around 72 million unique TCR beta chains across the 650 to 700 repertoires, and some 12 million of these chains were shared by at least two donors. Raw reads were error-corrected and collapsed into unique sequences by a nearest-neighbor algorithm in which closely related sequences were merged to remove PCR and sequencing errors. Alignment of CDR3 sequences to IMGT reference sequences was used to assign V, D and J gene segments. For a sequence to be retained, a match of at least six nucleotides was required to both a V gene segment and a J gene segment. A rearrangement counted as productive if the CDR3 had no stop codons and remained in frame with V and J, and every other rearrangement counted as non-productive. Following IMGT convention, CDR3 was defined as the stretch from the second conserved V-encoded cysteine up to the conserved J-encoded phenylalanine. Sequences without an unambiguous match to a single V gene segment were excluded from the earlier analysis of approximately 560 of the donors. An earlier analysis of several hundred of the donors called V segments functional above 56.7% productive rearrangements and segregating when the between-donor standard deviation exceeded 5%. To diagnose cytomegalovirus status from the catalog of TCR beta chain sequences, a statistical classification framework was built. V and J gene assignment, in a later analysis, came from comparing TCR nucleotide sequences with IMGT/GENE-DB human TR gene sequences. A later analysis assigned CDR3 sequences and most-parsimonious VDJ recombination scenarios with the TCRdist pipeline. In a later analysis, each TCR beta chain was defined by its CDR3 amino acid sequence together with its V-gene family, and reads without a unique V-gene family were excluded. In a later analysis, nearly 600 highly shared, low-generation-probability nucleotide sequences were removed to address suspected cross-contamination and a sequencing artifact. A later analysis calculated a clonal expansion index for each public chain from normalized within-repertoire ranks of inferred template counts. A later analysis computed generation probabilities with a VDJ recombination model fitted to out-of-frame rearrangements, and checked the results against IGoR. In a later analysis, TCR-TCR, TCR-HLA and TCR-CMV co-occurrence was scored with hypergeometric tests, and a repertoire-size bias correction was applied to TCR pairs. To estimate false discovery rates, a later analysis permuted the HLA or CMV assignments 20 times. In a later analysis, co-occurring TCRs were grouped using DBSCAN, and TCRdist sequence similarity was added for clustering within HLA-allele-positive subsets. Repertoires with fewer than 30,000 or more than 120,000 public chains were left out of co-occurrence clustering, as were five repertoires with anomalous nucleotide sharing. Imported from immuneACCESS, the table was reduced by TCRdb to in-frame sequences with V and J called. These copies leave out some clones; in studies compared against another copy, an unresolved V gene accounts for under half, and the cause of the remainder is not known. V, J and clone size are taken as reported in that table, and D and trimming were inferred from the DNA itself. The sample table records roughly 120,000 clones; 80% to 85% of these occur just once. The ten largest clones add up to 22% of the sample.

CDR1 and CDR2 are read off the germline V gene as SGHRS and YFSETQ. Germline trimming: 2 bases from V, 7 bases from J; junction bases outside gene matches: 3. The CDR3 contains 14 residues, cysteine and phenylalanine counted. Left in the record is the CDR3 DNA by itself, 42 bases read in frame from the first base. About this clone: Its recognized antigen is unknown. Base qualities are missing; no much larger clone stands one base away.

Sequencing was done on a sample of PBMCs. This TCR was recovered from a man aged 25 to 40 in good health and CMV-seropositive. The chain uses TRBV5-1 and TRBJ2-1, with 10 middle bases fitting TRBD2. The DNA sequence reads TGCGCCAGCAGCTTAGGGACTAGCGTAAATGAGCAGTTCTTC. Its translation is CASSLGTSVNEQFF. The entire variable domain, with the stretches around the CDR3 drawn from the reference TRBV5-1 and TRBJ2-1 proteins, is KAGVTQTPRYLIKTRGQQVTLSCSPISGHRSVSWYQQTPGQGLQFLFEYFSETQRNKGNFPGRFSGRQFSNSRSEMNVSTLELGDSALYLCASSLGTSVNEQFFGPGTRLTVL.